One and the same sample provided the 28 T cell receptor beta chains below, sequenced in a study of CD8 T cells in ankylosing spondylitis. General study findings and limits: Characteristic, it appeared, of ankylosing spondylitis blood was a TCR beta motif of roughly eight highly homologous variants.

TCRdb used MiXCR to reprocess the 5' RACE reads, holding one entry per CDR3 protein. The sample has fewer than 500,000 distinct CDR3 sequences; more than 20% are singletons. Their antigens remain unidentified. Sequencing input: blood, either unsorted or a sorted T cell fraction (not recorded which). The receptors come from a male donor with ankylosing spondylitis.

The rearrangement joins TRBV6-1 to TRBJ1-6, with unresolved D. The germline V gene has CDR1 MNHNS and CDR2 SASEGT. V was shortened by 7 bases and J by 7 bases, with 14 bases between the two germline ends. There are 14 residues in the CDR3. The chain's CDR3 is CASTPRFGNSPLHF. CDR3 nucleotides: TGTGCCAGCACCCCGCGTTTTGGGAATTCACCCCTCCACTTT.

This clonotype was observed a handful of times. The gene calls are TRBV10-2 and TRBJ2-1; TRBD2 aligns across 9 bases. The germline V gene encodes CDR1 WSHSY and CDR2 SAAADI. The CDR3 is made up of 15 amino acids. With V trimmed by 0 bases and J by 8 bases, 5 bases remained unmatched. CDR3 loop: CASSESYGGRDEQFF. CDR3 nucleotide sequence: TGCGCCAGCAGTGAGTCGTATGGCGGGAGGGATGAGCAGTTCTTC.

This clonotype was counted between two and nine times. The CDR3 reads CAISESTIASLSGNTIYF. For the CDR3, the DNA is TGTGCCATCAGTGAGTCGACCATCGCCAGCCTCTCTGGAAACACCATATATTTT. The chain employs TRBV10-3 and TRBJ1-3; D not resolved. The length of the CDR3 is 18 residues. V lost 0 bases and J 0 bases, leaving 15 bases between the germline ends. Germline V lookup: CDR1 ENHRY, CDR2 SYGVKD.

This clonotype was seen a few times. The chain joins TRBV29-1 to TRBJ2-2; 11 bases map to TRBD2. CDR3 length equals 15 residues. V dropped 5 bases and J dropped 8; count of bases not matched to a gene: 10. Germline V lookup: CDR1 SQVTM, CDR2 ANQGSEA. This chain's CDR3 is CSVTPGLAVGGELFF. CDR3 DNA: TGCAGCGTTACGCCGGGACTAGCGGTTGGGGGGGAGCTGTTTTTT.

The chain is built from TRBV28 and TRBJ2-7, with 13 nucleotides matching TRBD2. The CDR3 is made up of 15 amino acids. CDR1 and CDR2 (germline): MDHEN, SYDVKM. The junction had 8 bases not matched to a gene; V was cut back by 6 bases and J by 6 bases. The chain's CDR3 is CASRDGLAGAGEQYF. For the CDR3, the DNA is TGTGCCAGCAGGGACGGACTAGCGGGAGCCGGCGAGCAGTACTTC.

This clonotype was seen only a few times. CDR3: CASRPTGVGANVLTF. The CDR3 DNA sequence: TGTGCCAGCAGACCCACAGGGGTTGGGGCCAACGTCCTGACTTTC. V usage is TRBV6-2 or TRBV6-3 and J usage is TRBJ2-6, with 7 bases aligning to TRBD1. CDR1 MNHEY and CDR2 SVGEGT come from the germline V gene. The V gene end was trimmed by 6 bases and the J gene end by 3 bases; junction bases not matched to a gene: 5. The CDR3 loop spans 15 amino acids.

Concerning this clonotype itself: At one end the junction does not follow the germline gene, possibly because of a read error. V and J are TRBV2 and TRBJ2-4, with D maybe TRBD1 (6 bases). This CDR3 is 15 amino acids long. Germline CDR1 SNHLY, CDR2 FYNNEI. This chain's CDR3 is CASSDGTHAKNSQYF. The CDR3 DNA sequence: TGTGCCAGCAGTGATGGGACACACGCCAAAAACAGTCAGTACTTC.

CDR3 bases: TGTGCCAGCAGTTTAACTAGCGGGTTCACCGGGGAGCTGTTTTTT. Translating it yields CASSLTSGFTGELFF. V is TRBV28 and J is TRBJ2-2; TRBD2 matches at 9 bases. Germline lookup yields CDR1 MDHEN and CDR2 SYDVKM. The CDR3 is 15 amino acids. V shed 2 bases and J 4 bases; nucleotides not matched to a gene: 2.

The chain couples TRBV10-3 to TRBJ2-1, with no clear D. CDR3 length: 11 residues. Germline V CDR1 and CDR2: ENHRY, SYGVKD. Trimming stripped 3 bases from V and 7 bases from J, with 4 bases between. The CDR3 sequence: CAISDNNEQFF. Here the CDR3 DNA reads TGTGCCATCAGTGACAATAATGAGCAGTTCTTC.

This chain uses TRBV7-9 with TRBJ2-2; 8 bases are shared with TRBD2. The junction had 9 bases not matched to a gene; V was cut back by 1 base and J by 8 bases. The CDR3 extends over 16 amino acids. CDR1 is SEHNR, CDR2 FQNEAQ, per germline (reference sequence). The CDR3 DNA reads as TGTGCCAGCAGCTTAGTCGGGACTAGAAGGACTGGGGAGCTGTTTTTT. Its translation is CASSLVGTRRTGELFF.

There are a few counts of this clonotype. The chain is built from TRBV30 and TRBJ2-7; D is ambiguous. V dropped 1 base and J dropped 2 bases, with 12 bases sitting between them. The CDR3 spans 14 residues. The germline gives CDR1 GTSNPN, CDR2 SVGIG (reference sequence). CDR3 DNA sequence: TGTGCCTGGAGTGCACAATACGGGCCCTACGAGCAGTACTTC. It is translated as CAWSAQYGPYEQYF.

A few counts support this clonotype. The rearrangement joins TRBV9 to TRBJ2-1, with TRBD2 matching over 10 bases. The CDR3 extends over 16 amino acids. CDR1 SGDLS and CDR2 YYNGEE come from the germline V gene. Trimming removed 0 bases from V and 9 bases from J; junction bases left unmatched: 9. CDR3 DNA: TGTGCCAGCAGCGTAGCTCCCAGCGGGAGGGTCGGTGAGCAGTTCTTC. It translates to CASSVAPSGRVGEQFF.

The rearrangement uses TRBV20-1 and TRBJ1-5; tentative D call: TRBD1 (5 bases). The CDR3 consists of 17 residues. CDR1 is DFQATT, CDR2 SNEGSKA, per germline (reference sequence). Trimming cost V 0 bases and J 6 bases, with 21 bases left between them. The CDR3 region has the DNA TGCAGTGCTAGAGATCTTCAACGGGGCAGGGAAGGTCAGCCCCAGCATTTT. This encodes CSARDLQRGREGQPQHF.

The chain has TRBV20-1 and TRBJ2-1, with D perhaps TRBD1 (6 bases). CDR1 and CDR2 from the germline V gene are DFQATT and SNEGSKA (reference sequence). V was cut by 7 bases and J by 5 bases, with 21 bases left in between. The CDR3 is 15 amino acids. The CDR3 region has the DNA TGCAGTGTCCCGGCCGGGACATGGGATAACAATGAGCAGTTCTTC. Its protein product is CSVPAGTWDNNEQFF.

This clonotype turned up a few times. The J gene is TRBJ2-1, the V gene TRBV5-1; 10 bases map to TRBD2. J was trimmed by 2 bases and V by 6 bases; bases with no gene match: 5. The CDR3 contains 15 residues. Germline CDR1 SGHRS, CDR2 YFSETQ. CDR3 DNA: TGCGCCAGCAACCTAGCGGGAGATCCCTACAATGAGCAGTTCTTC. It translates to CASNLAGDPYNEQFF.

CDR3 nucleotides: TGTGCCACCAGAGGCACTTCAAGCAATCAGCCCCAGCATTTT. This encodes CATRGTSSNQPQHF. The gene calls are TRBV19 and TRBJ1-5; D gene unclear. CDR1 LNHDA and CDR2 SQIVND come from the germline V gene (reference sequence). This CDR3 region has 14 residues. V lost 10 bases and J lost 1, with 14 bases in between.

This rearrangement joins TRBV7-2 to TRBJ1-5; D is unresolved. There are 14 residues in the CDR3. The V and J ends lost 1 base and 3 bases respectively, with 7 bases between them. The germline V gene has CDR1 SGHTA and CDR2 FQGNSA. Written as DNA, the CDR3 is TGTGCCAGCAGCTTAGTGGCAATCAATCAGCCCCAGCATTTT. Translation: CASSLVAINQPQHF.

Only a few counts were recorded for this clonotype. The chain combines TRBV29-1 with TRBJ2-1; possibly TRBD2 for D (6 bases). From germline, CDR1 is SQVTM and CDR2 ANQGSEA. The CDR3 contains 13 residues. The V end lost 1 base, the J end lost 2 bases, and 6 bases lay between the germline ends. In nucleotides, the CDR3 is TGCAGCGTTGAAGGACTAGCCTACAATGAGCAGTTCTTC. Translating it yields CSVEGLAYNEQFF.

The chain recombines TRBV7-8 with TRBJ1-1, with D unclear. The V end lost 1 base, the J end lost 0 bases, and 6 bases lay between the germline ends. This CDR3 has 14 residues. Per the germline V gene, CDR1 is SGHVS and CDR2 is FQNEAQ. In DNA, the CDR3 is TGTGCCAGCAGCTTAGGGAAGGTGAACACTGAAGCTTTCTTT. This translates into CASSLGKVNTEAFF. The full variable domain, its missing parts supplied by reference TRBV7-8 and TRBJ1-1, is GAGVSQSPRYKVAKRGQDVALRCDPISGHVSLFWYQQALGQGPEFLTYFQNEAQLDKSGLPSDRFFAERPEGSVSTLKIQRTQQEDSAVYLCASSLGKVNTEAFFGQGTRLTVV.

This clonotype was seen ten or more times. V usage is TRBV11-2 and J usage is TRBJ2-5; 7 positions match TRBD2. Germline V gene data show CDR1 as SGHAT and CDR2 as FQNNGV. With V trimmed by 0 bases and J by 6 bases, 4 bases remained unmatched. This CDR3 spans 14 amino acids. DNA of the CDR3: TGTGCCAGCAGCTTAGACGGGAGGTGGCAGACCCAGTACTTC. Residues: CASSLDGRWQTQYF.

This clonotype has only a few counts. The gene calls are TRBV7-2 and TRBJ2-2, with TRBD2 as a possible D gene (5 bases). This CDR3 region has 13 residues. V lost 5 bases and J 6 bases, leaving 10 bases between the germline ends. CDR1 is SGHTA and CDR2 is FQGNSA in the germline V gene. The CDR3 spells CASSLTSSGELFF. Here the CDR3 DNA reads TGTGCCAGCAGCCTAACTAGTTCCGGGGAGCTGTTTTTT.

The CDR3 coding sequence is TGTGCCAGCAGGTACCCGGGACTAGCGGGAGGAGGGAATGAGCAGTTCTTC. Translating gives CASRYPGLAGGGNEQFF. V usage is TRBV2 and J usage is TRBJ2-1, with TRBD2 matching over 15 bases. Germline CDR1 SNHLY, CDR2 FYNNEI. CDR3 length: 17 residues. J lost 7 bases, V lost 6 bases, and 10 bases had no gene match.

The rearrangement joins TRBV20-1 to TRBJ2-3; perhaps TRBD1 as D (5 bases). The CDR3 is made up of 13 amino acids. The germline V gene has CDR1 DFQATT and CDR2 SNEGSKA (reference sequence). V shed 5 bases and J shed 2 bases, with 11 bases lying between them. The CDR3 here is CSALGHLTDTQYF. The CDR3 coding sequence is TGCAGTGCTCTCGGACACCTCACAGATACGCAGTATTTT.

This clonotype was found a few times. J is TRBJ1-5 and V is TRBV5-1; possible D gene TRBD1, 5 bases. The CDR3 length is 13 residues. Trimming pared 5 bases from V and 7 bases from J, leaving 13 bases between. The germline V gene has CDR1 SGHRS and CDR2 YFSETQ. CDR3 bases: TGCGCCAGCAGGCTTGATGAGGGGCAGCCCCAGCATTTT. Its translation is CASRLDEGQPQHF.

The V and J genes are TRBV7-9 and TRBJ2-7; 10 bases align to TRBD2. The germline CDR1 and CDR2 sequences are SEHNR and FQNEAQ (reference sequence). The CDR3 covers 16 residues. V lost 5 bases and J lost 4; bases outside the gene matches: 11. Written as DNA, the CDR3 is TGTGCCAGCAGCAACCCGGGACTAGCGAACCTATACGAGCAGTACTTC. Protein: CASSNPGLANLYEQYF. The variable domain in full, with the rest retrieved from reference TRBV7-9 and TRBJ2-7, is DTGVSQNPRHKITKRGQNVTFRCDPISEHNRLYWYRQTLGQGPEFLTYFQNEAQLEKSRLLSDRFSAERPKGSFSTLEIQRTEQGDSAMYLCASSNPGLANLYEQYFGPGTRLTVT.

This clonotype has only a few counts. V and J are TRBV7-2 and TRBJ2-5; 14 bases are shared with TRBD2. Trimming took 0 bases from V and 4 from J; bases not matched to a gene: 4. The germline gives CDR1 SGHTA, CDR2 FQGNSA. CDR3 length: 17 amino acids. The CDR3 here is CASSLAGLAGEGETQYF. The CDR3 coding sequence is TGTGCCAGCAGCTTAGCGGGACTAGCGGGAGAGGGAGAGACCCAGTACTTC.

There are a few counts of this clonotype. The chain carries TRBV7-8 and TRBJ2-1; 14 bases fit TRBD2. This CDR3 is 16 amino acids long. CDR1 is SGHVS and CDR2 is FQNEAQ in the germline V gene. Trimming removed 0 bases from V and 10 bases from J; junction bases left unmatched: 5. The CDR3 is CASSLAGTSGSREQFF. The CDR3 DNA reads as TGTGCCAGCAGCTTAGCGGGGACTAGCGGGAGTCGAGAGCAGTTCTTC. Drawing the rest from reference TRBV7-8 and TRBJ2-1, the complete variable domain is GAGVSQSPRYKVAKRGQDVALRCDPISGHVSLFWYQQALGQGPEFLTYFQNEAQLDKSGLPSDRFFAERPEGSVSTLKIQRTQQEDSAVYLCASSLAGTSGSREQFFGPGTRLTVL.

V gene TRBV9 combines with J gene TRBJ2-7; no reliable D call. The CDR3 covers 15 residues. Germline CDR1 SGDLS, CDR2 YYNGEE. Trimming took 1 base from V and 2 from J, leaving 13 bases between them. The CDR3 is CASSVSLAAAYEQYF. CDR3 DNA: TGTGCCAGCAGCGTAAGCCTGGCGGCGGCCTACGAGCAGTACTTC.